The 27 T cell receptor beta chains given below trace back to one sample, sequenced in a study of blood T cells in healthy people across ages. Then a second PCR, running roughly 7 to 11 cycles, was carried out with a sample-barcoded 5' primer and a J-beta primer mix. Each CDR3 protein is one row after TCRdb ran MiXCR on the 5' RACE reads. In the table there are around 1,900,000 distinct CDR3 sequences, 39% of which are singletons. The sample taken for sequencing was blood. The receptors originated from a human donor in good health.

The chain employs TRBV4-3 and TRBJ2-3, with 13 nucleotides matching TRBD2. The germline V gene encodes CDR1 LGHNA and CDR2 YSLEER. Losses at the gene ends were 0 bases for V and 0 bases for J; bases not matched to a gene: 9. The CDR3 is made up of 20 amino acids. The CDR3 sequence is CASSQDGRTSGGLSTDTQYF. The CDR3 DNA reads as TGCGCCAGCAGCCAAGATGGCCGGACTAGCGGGGGTCTTAGCACAGATACGCAGTATTTT.

As concerns this clonotype: The conserved final phenylalanine or tryptophan is absent from the CDR3, which likely points to a read error. The chain carries TRBV29-1 and TRBJ2-3; no definite D call. Germline-derived CDR1 and CDR2 are SQVTM and ANQGSEA. Trimming shortened V by 7 bases and J by 7 bases, and 9 bases separated the two germline ends. The CDR3 has 10 residues. CDR3 sequence: CSASLNTQYC. For the CDR3, the DNA is TGCAGCGCCTCTTTGAATACGCAGTATTGT.

There are a few counts of this clonotype. This rearrangement joins TRBV6-6 to TRBJ1-2; D might be TRBD1 (5 bases). Trimming cost V 7 bases and J 2 bases, with 14 bases left between them. CDR3 length equals 14 residues. Germline CDR1 MNHNY, CDR2 SVGAGI (reference sequence). In DNA form, the CDR3 reads TGTGCCAGCATCCTATTCGGGGGAAACTATGGCTACACCTTC. This encodes CASILFGGNYGYTF.

The chain joins TRBV7-2 to TRBJ2-5; D gene uncertain. CDR1 SGHTA and CDR2 FQGNSA come from the germline V gene. The CDR3 is 14 residues long. V dropped 5 bases and J dropped 3 bases, with 13 bases sitting between them. CDR3 amino acids: CASSPPQLKETQYF. CDR3 nucleotide sequence: TGTGCCAGCAGCCCGCCCCAACTTAAAGAGACCCAGTACTTC.

This rearrangement joins TRBV20-1 to TRBJ2-7; D might be TRBD2 (7 bases). There are 15 residues in the CDR3. CDR1 is DFQATT and CDR2 is SNEGSKA in the germline V gene (reference sequence). V shed 0 bases and J shed 1 base, with 13 bases lying between them. CDR3 sequence: CSARDLGGLSYEQYF. CDR3 sequence (DNA): TGCAGTGCTAGAGATCTGGGGGGGCTGTCCTACGAGCAGTACTTC.

This rearrangement joins TRBV6-2 or TRBV6-3 to TRBJ1-2, with 8 bases aligning to TRBD1. V dropped 5 bases and J dropped 4; count of bases not matched to a gene: 12. The CDR3 consists of 16 residues. Germline V CDR1 and CDR2: MNHEY, SVGEGT. The CDR3 loop reads CASSPAGGITLYGYTF. Written as DNA, the CDR3 is TGTGCCAGCAGTCCCGCAGGGGGCATTACTCTCTATGGCTACACCTTC.

In regard to this clonotype: The junction and the germline gene differ at one end; a read error may be behind it. V gene TRBV15 combines with J gene TRBJ2-3; D may be TRBD1 (5 bases). This CDR3 has 16 amino acids. The germline V gene encodes CDR1 LNHNV and CDR2 YYDKDF (reference sequence). The CDR3 reads CATSRFQGLSTDTQYF. CDR3 bases: TGCGCCACCAGCAGGTTTCAGGGTCTTAGTACAGATACGCAGTATTTT.

In its sample, this clonotype was seen a few times. V is TRBV4-3 and J is TRBJ2-1, with D perhaps TRBD2 (6 bases). Trimming took off 3 bases at V and 5 bases at J, with 23 bases between the two ends. The germline V gene has CDR1 LGHNA and CDR2 YSLEER. The CDR3 runs 18 residues. CDR3 residues: CASSQWPGGSGRHNEQFF. The CDR3 coding sequence is TGCGCCAGCAGCCAGTGGCCCGGGGGTAGCGGAAGGCACAATGAGCAGTTCTTC.

This clonotype was observed a handful of times. The chain joins TRBV6-6 to TRBJ1-1, with unresolved D. The CDR3 loop spans 15 amino acids. V was clipped by 1 base and J by 0 bases, with 9 bases between them. Looked up from germline, CDR1 is MNHNY and CDR2 is SVGAGI (reference sequence). As DNA, the CDR3 is TGTGCCAGCAGTTACTATTTACCCATGAACACTGAAGCTTTCTTT. Translation: CASSYYLPMNTEAFF.

This sequence joins TRBV7-9 and TRBJ2-7; 7 bases are a match to TRBD2. In germline, CDR1 is SEHNR, CDR2 FQNEAQ (reference sequence). With 5 bases clipped from V and 0 bases from J, the junction kept 7 bases outside the gene matches. This CDR3 region has 15 residues. CDR3 sequence (DNA): TGTGCCAGCAGCCCACGGGACTATAGCTCCTACGAGCAGTACTTC. Translation gives CASSPRDYSSYEQYF.

The chain couples TRBV6-2 or TRBV6-3 to TRBJ2-7, with 14 positions matching TRBD2. V dropped 5 bases and J dropped 3; count of bases not matched to a gene: 6. In germline, CDR1 is MNHEY, CDR2 SVGEGT. The CDR3 is made up of 16 amino acids. The CDR3 sequence: CASSEGLAGADYEQYF. DNA of the CDR3: TGTGCCAGCAGTGAGGGACTAGCGGGAGCCGACTACGAGCAGTACTTC.

This clonotype came up once. This chain links TRBV4-3 with TRBJ2-7; D is possibly TRBD2 (5 bases). The germline V gene encodes CDR1 LGHNA and CDR2 YSLEER. V lost 0 bases to trimming and J lost 4 bases, with 13 bases between them. CDR3 length: 15 amino acids. The CDR3 bases are TGCGCCAGCAGCCAAGACAGCGGAATAGGGTACGAGCAGTACTTC. It codes for CASSQDSGIGYEQYF.

The table lists this clonotype with a few counts. The chain is built from TRBV19 and TRBJ2-6; D is unclear. CDR3 length: 15 residues. The V end lost 5 bases, the J end lost 0 bases, and 8 bases lay between the germline ends. The germline gives CDR1 LNHDA, CDR2 SQIVND (reference sequence). The CDR3 sequence is CASSGQISGANVLTF. CDR3 coding DNA: TGTGCCAGTAGTGGGCAGATCTCTGGGGCCAACGTCCTGACTTTC.

The V and J genes are TRBV12-3 or TRBV12-4 and TRBJ1-2; D ambiguous. V was trimmed by 6 bases and J by 4 bases, leaving 18 bases between them. This CDR3 comprises 15 residues. Here the CDR3 DNA reads TGTGCCAGCAGCCCCCCGGGATTAGCTAGCTATGGCTACACCTTC. This translates into CASSPPGLASYGYTF.

The genes are TRBV24-1 and TRBJ1-2, with 8 bases identical to TRBD1. This CDR3 spans 13 amino acids. In germline, CDR1 is KGHDR, CDR2 SFDVKD. The trim removed 4 bases at V and 10 bases at J, leaving 7 bases unmatched. CDR3 nucleotide sequence: TGTGCCACCAGTGACGGCGGACAGGGTGCCTACACCTTC. It is translated as CATSDGGQGAYTF.

Comments on this clonotype: One end of the junction varies from germline; a read error may be responsible. The chain employs TRBV6-2 or TRBV6-3 and TRBJ1-2; TRBD1 might be the D (5 bases). This CDR3 region has 12 residues. Germline V gives CDR1 MNHEY, CDR2 SVGEGT. In nucleotides, the CDR3 is TGTACCAGCAGAACCGACAGCTATGGCTACACCTTC. Translated, it gives CTSRTDSYGYTF.

The chain recombines TRBV6-2 or TRBV6-3 with TRBJ1-1, with 8 nucleotides matching TRBD1. The length of the CDR3 is 18 residues. Germline loops: CDR1 MNHEY, CDR2 SVGEGT. J was trimmed by 0 bases and V by 6 bases; bases with no gene match: 15. The CDR3 bases are TGTGCCAGCAGATCTCTCAGGGGGCGCCGGGAAATGAACACTGAAGCTTTCTTT. As protein: CASRSLRGRREMNTEAFF.

This chain links TRBV20-1 with TRBJ2-7; the D is unclear. CDR1 is DFQATT, CDR2 SNEGSKA, per germline (reference sequence). This CDR3 comprises 13 residues. The V and J ends lost 0 bases and 3 bases respectively, with 9 bases between them. The CDR3 DNA reads as TGCAGTGCTAGAGATCCGGATCACTACGAGCAGTACTTC. It specifies CSARDPDHYEQYF.

This clonotype has just a few counts. This rearrangement joins TRBV4-3 to TRBJ2-3; no firm D call. This CDR3 has 14 residues. Germline CDR1 is LGHNA and CDR2 is YSLEER. V dropped 0 bases and J dropped 4 bases, with 8 bases sitting between them. As DNA, the CDR3 is TGCGCCAGCAGCCAAGATTATGGTCCAGATACGCAGTATTTT. Its protein is CASSQDYGPDTQYF.

The CDR3 sequence is CAGRRTEETQYF. In DNA form, the CDR3 reads TGTGCCGGAAGAAGGACAGAAGAGACCCAGTACTTC. The chain recombines TRBV7-9 with TRBJ2-7; a weak D match, TRBD1 (6 bases). The end of the DNA aligns better with TRBJ2-5, so the J call may be wrong. Germline CDR1 and CDR2: SEHNR and FQNEAQ (reference sequence). CDR3 length equals 12 residues.

The rearrangement joins TRBV6-1 to TRBJ1-5; 7 nucleotides match TRBD1. The germline gives CDR1 MNHNS, CDR2 SASEGT. This CDR3 has 15 residues. With 6 bases clipped from V and 3 bases from J, the junction kept 8 bases outside the gene matches. The CDR3 coding sequence is TGTGCCAGCAGCCTGGGACAGATGATCAATCAGCCCCAGCATTTT. Translated: CASSLGQMINQPQHF.

The rearrangement links TRBV28 to TRBJ2-7; D gene uncertain. The germline V and J ends were trimmed by 9 bases and 0 bases, with 12 bases remaining between them. CDR1 and CDR2 from the germline V gene are MDHEN and SYDVKM. CDR3 size: 13 residues. CDR3 nucleotide sequence: TGTGCCAGTAGGAATACCCCCTCCTACGAGCAGTACTTC. Residues: CASRNTPSYEQYF.

The genes are TRBV7-2 and TRBJ2-3; the D is unclear. The CDR3 is made up of 16 amino acids. Trimming shortened V by 0 bases and J by 6 bases, and 16 bases separated the two germline ends. CDR1 is SGHTA and CDR2 is FQGNSA in the germline V gene. Written as DNA, the CDR3 is TGTGCCAGCAGCTTAGCCTATGGGCCGGCTTGTGATACGCAGTATTTT. Translated: CASSLAYGPACDTQYF.

The V and J genes are TRBV5-1 and TRBJ1-1; TRBD1 might be the D (5 bases). Germline V lookup: CDR1 SGHRS, CDR2 YFSETQ. The V gene lost 2 bases and the J gene lost 1 base, with 9 bases spanning the gap. The CDR3 loop spans 14 amino acids. The CDR3 is CASSFQTENTEAFF. CDR3 in DNA: TGCGCCAGCAGCTTCCAGACAGAGAACACTGAAGCTTTCTTT.

The chain links TRBV28 to TRBJ1-6; D is ambiguous. The length of the CDR3 is 15 residues. Germline V lookup: CDR1 MDHEN, CDR2 SYDVKM. Trimming pared 6 bases from V and 1 base from J, leaving 10 bases between. In nucleotides, the CDR3 is TGTGCCAGCAGAAAAAGGAGTTCCTATAATTCACCCCTCCACTTT. It codes for CASRKRSSYNSPLHF.

The chain combines TRBV7-2 with TRBJ2-4, with D possibly being TRBD1 (5 bases). V lost 5 bases and J lost 0, with 14 bases in between. This CDR3 has 16 amino acids. CDR1 SGHTA and CDR2 FQGNSA come from the germline V gene. CDR3 sequence reads: CASSPQATLAKNIQYF. CDR3 bases: TGTGCCAGCAGCCCACAGGCCACCCTAGCCAAAAACATTCAGTACTTC.

This chain uses TRBV7-2 with TRBJ1-2, with D possibly matching TRBD1 (5 bases). The CDR3 length is 15 residues. Per germline, CDR1 SGHTA and CDR2 FQGNSA. Trimming removed 1 base from V and 4 bases from J, with 13 bases in between. The CDR3 reads CASSLVAGKGYGYTF. For the CDR3, the DNA is TGTGCCAGCAGCTTAGTGGCAGGGAAGGGCTATGGCTACACCTTC.